Presented here are 32 T cell receptor beta chains from one specimen sequenced in a study of T cell responses to AZD1222 COVID-19 vaccine. Clones were sequenced by immunoSEQ multiplex PCR, and TCRdb holds only the in-frame ones, with some missing. The sample holds under 150,000 clones, 80% to 90% seen once. Sequences were derived from peripheral blood, sampled 28 days after the second AZD1222 dose. Receptor source: an adult who received the AZD1222 COVID-19 vaccine.

This chain uses TRBV10-3 with TRBJ1-1; no clear D. Trimming stripped 11 bases from V and 0 bases from J, with 13 bases between. The CDR3 has 13 amino acids. Germline V gives CDR1 ENHRY, CDR2 SYGVKD. The DNA of the CDR3 is TGTGCCCTTAGGGTCAACATGAACACTGAAGCTTTCTTT. Residues: CALRVNMNTEAFF.

This clone was recorded only once. This sample also contains other DNA sequences that code for the same CDR3. The chain has TRBV12-3 or TRBV12-4 and TRBJ2-3, with D unclear. V dropped 3 bases and J dropped 3 bases, with 4 bases sitting between them. The CDR3 length is 12 residues. The CDR3 loop is CASSFSTDTQYF. For the CDR3, the DNA is TGTGCCAGCAGTTTTTCGACAGATACGCAGTATTTT.

The V gene is TRBV19, the J gene TRBJ1-1, with D uncertain. This CDR3 is built from 15 residues. Germline CDR1 and CDR2: LNHDA and SQIVND (reference sequence). V lost 7 bases, J lost 0 bases, and 15 bases lay in between. The CDR3 is CASTPQGRLNTEAFF. CDR3 nucleotide sequence: TGTGCCAGTACCCCGCAAGGGAGGTTGAACACTGAAGCTTTCTTT.

The V call is TRBV28, the J call TRBJ1-5; maybe TRBD1 (6 bases). The CDR3 covers 14 residues. Germline assignment: CDR1 MDHEN and CDR2 SYDVKM. Trimming removed 7 bases at V and 3 bases at J, with 13 bases between. CDR3 residues: CASIPGGSNQPQHF. DNA for the CDR3: TGTGCCAGCATCCCTGGGGGCTCCAATCAGCCCCAGCATTTT.

The count of this clone is one. This chain connects TRBV27 to TRBJ1-4, with D possibly matching TRBD1 (5 bases). V shed 4 bases and J shed 8 bases, with 14 bases lying between them. The germline gives CDR1 MNHEY, CDR2 SMNVEV (reference sequence). The CDR3 is made up of 14 amino acids. CDR3 coding DNA: TGTGCCAGCAGTTCAAGTTCTTGGGGGGAAAAACTGTTTTTT. Its translation is CASSSSSWGEKLFF. Looking up the rest from reference TRBV27 and TRBJ1-4 gives the full variable domain: EAQVTQNPRYLITVTGKKLTVTCSQNMNHEYMSWYRQDPGLGLRQIYYSMNVEVTDKGDVPEGYKVSRKEKRNFPLILESPSPNQTSLYFCASSSSSWGEKLFFGSGTQLSVL.

V usage is TRBV5-8 and J usage is TRBJ1-4, with D unresolved. Germline loops: CDR1 SGHTS, CDR2 YDEGEE. V lost 4 bases, J lost 7 bases, and 17 bases lay in between. This CDR3 is 15 amino acids long. The CDR3 protein is CASSPPRKGGEKLFF. The CDR3 nucleotides are TGTGCCAGCAGCCCCCCCCGGAAGGGTGGTGAAAAACTGTTTTTT.

This rearrangement joins TRBV2 to TRBJ1-5, with D unresolved. The V end was cut by 1 base, the J end by 0 bases, with 7 bases between. CDR1 and CDR2 (germline): SNHLY, FYNNEI. The length of the CDR3 is 15 residues. This CDR3 is CASSEGGDSNQPQHF. The DNA for the CDR3 is TGTGCCAGCAGTGAAGGTGGAGATAGCAATCAGCCCCAGCATTTT.

The chain uses TRBV12-5 and TRBJ2-1, with TRBD2 identical over 13 bases. Per germline, CDR1 LGHNT and CDR2 FRNRAP. With V trimmed by 4 bases and J by 7 bases, 13 bases remained unmatched. CDR3 size: 18 residues. The CDR3 DNA reads as TGTGCTAGTGGTTCGCGGACTAGCGGGGGAGTTCTAGGAAATGAGCAGTTCTTC. This codes for CASGSRTSGGVLGNEQFF.

This chain links TRBV6-1 with TRBJ1-4; a weak D match, TRBD1 (5 bases). V lost 0 bases, J lost 7 bases, and 15 bases lay in between. The CDR3 runs to 16 residues. CDR1 is MNHNS and CDR2 is SASEGT in the germline V gene. The CDR3, as DNA: TGTGCCAGCAGTGAAGCCTTCGGGGGGAGAGGTGAAAAACTGTTTTTT. Protein product: CASSEAFGGRGEKLFF.

The V gene is TRBV4-1, the J gene TRBJ2-1; 12 positions agree with TRBD2. V lost 3 bases to trimming and J lost 6 bases; unmatched junction nucleotides: 3. The germline V gene has CDR1 MGHRA and CDR2 YSYEKL. This CDR3 region has 15 residues. The CDR3 is CASSHLAGGPNEQFF. In nucleotides, the CDR3 is TGCGCCAGCAGCCACCTAGCGGGGGGGCCCAATGAGCAGTTCTTC.

The chain carries TRBV27 and TRBJ1-3, with D uncertain. The CDR3 consists of 15 residues. The V end was cut by 7 bases, the J end by 0 bases, with 13 bases between. CDR1 MNHEY and CDR2 SMNVEV come from the germline V gene (reference sequence). The CDR3 loop is CASTANGFSGNTIYF. For the CDR3, the DNA is TGTGCCAGCACCGCCAATGGGTTCTCTGGAAACACCATATATTTT.

The sample holds a few counts of this clone. The chain employs TRBV10-3 and TRBJ1-2; TRBD1 matches 7 bases. After removal of 6 bases from V and 7 bases from J, the junction contained 11 bases not matched to a gene. The CDR3 loop spans 14 amino acids. Germline V lookup: CDR1 ENHRY, CDR2 SYGVKD. CDR3 in DNA: TGTGCCATCAGCGCCACCGGGACAGAAGGTGGCTACACCTTC. This sequence encodes CAISATGTEGGYTF.

CDR3 DNA: TGTGCCAGCAGCGGCGAAACAGAGTACGAGCAGTACTTC. Its protein is CASSGETEYEQYF. V and J are TRBV6-5 and TRBJ2-7; D uncertain. The CDR3 has 13 amino acids. Trimming removed 6 bases from V and 4 bases from J, with 13 bases in between. CDR1 and CDR2 (germline): MNHEY, SVGAGI.

CDR3 sequence reads: CAWLGTIYSYGYTF. The DNA of the CDR3 is TGTGCCTGGTTAGGGACGATCTACTCTTATGGCTACACCTTC. This chain uses TRBV30 with TRBJ1-2; tentatively, D is TRBD1 (5 bases). The CDR3 is 14 amino acids. Trimming removed 5 bases from V and 5 bases from J, with 18 bases in between. The V gene's germline CDR1 is GTSNPN and CDR2 SVGIG (reference sequence).

The chain recombines TRBV6-5 with TRBJ2-2; D remains ambiguous. The germline V gene has CDR1 MNHEY and CDR2 SVGAGI. The CDR3 runs 13 residues. Trimming left V 7 bases short and J 0 bases short, with 6 bases between. The CDR3 DNA follows: TGTGCCAGCACAAGTCCGAACACCGGGGAGCTGTTTTTT. Translation: CASTSPNTGELFF.

The chain has TRBV6-5 and TRBJ1-2; D is unresolved. Germline V CDR1 and CDR2: MNHEY, SVGAGI. The CDR3 is 12 amino acids. Trimming pared 2 bases from V and 3 bases from J, leaving 4 bases between. This CDR3 is CASSYADYGYTF. CDR3 DNA: TGTGCCAGCAGTTACGCGGACTATGGCTACACCTTC.

The V and J genes are TRBV7-8 and TRBJ2-6; tentatively, D is TRBD1 or TRBD2 (5 bases each). The CDR3 sequence is 16 residues long. V was cut by 11 bases and J by 0 bases, with 17 bases left in between. Germline V gene data show CDR1 as SGHVS and CDR2 as FQNEAQ. The CDR3 DNA reads TGTGCCGGAGGAGAGGGGTCGAGCTCTGGGGCCAACGTCCTGACTTTC. This codes for CAGGEGSSSGANVLTF.

This clone was counted once. The chain couples TRBV30 to TRBJ1-6; D is possibly TRBD1 (6 bases). Germline V CDR1 and CDR2: GTSNPN, SVGIG (reference sequence). The CDR3 spans 13 residues. The germline V and J ends were trimmed by 0 bases and 10 bases, with 10 bases remaining between them. In DNA form, the CDR3 reads TGTGCCTGGAGTGTTGGGGGGCGGTCACCCCTCCACTTT. As protein: CAWSVGGRSPLHF.

CDR3 coding DNA: TGTGCCAGCAGCTCGAGGGCCAATGAGCAGTTCTTC. It codes for CASSSRANEQFF. This chain uses TRBV11-3 with TRBJ2-1, with D possibly TRBD2 on 5 matching bases. This CDR3 has 12 amino acids. V lost 4 bases and J 6 bases, leaving 7 bases between the germline ends. Germline CDR1 SGHNT, CDR2 YENEEA.

This rearrangement joins TRBV6-5 to TRBJ2-7; no clear D gene. Germline V gene sequence: CDR1 MNHEY, CDR2 SVGAGI. The V gene lost 5 bases and the J gene lost 0 bases, with 8 bases spanning the gap. CDR3 size: 13 residues. The CDR3, as DNA: TGTGCCAGCAGTCCCACAGTCTCCTACGAGCAGTACTTC. It is translated as CASSPTVSYEQYF.

CDR3 DNA sequence: TGTGCCTGGAGCAGACTCTATGGCTACACCTTC. Residues: CAWSRLYGYTF. V and J are TRBV30 and TRBJ1-2; D unresolved. The CDR3 is made up of 11 amino acids. With 3 bases removed from V and 4 bases from J, the gap between germline ends came to 6 bases. Germline values: CDR1 GTSNPN, CDR2 SVGIG (reference sequence).

The CDR3 region has the DNA TGTGCCAGCAGTTTGGAGGCGGTTTACTCCTATAATTCACCCCTCCACTTT. This gives the protein CASSLEAVYSYNSPLHF. The chain joins TRBV27 to TRBJ1-6, with unresolved D. The CDR3 consists of 17 residues. V lost 3 bases, J lost 0 bases, and 12 bases lay in between. CDR1 is MNHEY, CDR2 SMNVEV, per germline (reference sequence).

This chain joins TRBV5-8 and TRBJ1-1; D not certain. V was shortened by 0 bases and J by 1 base, with 4 bases between the two germline ends. Germline V lookup: CDR1 SGHTS, CDR2 YDEGEE. This CDR3 region has 13 residues. CDR3 bases: TGTGCCAGCAGCTTGGACAGGAACACTGAAGCTTTCTTT. It is translated as CASSLDRNTEAFF.

The chain combines TRBV6-5 with TRBJ2-5; 11 bases agree with TRBD1. Unmatched junction bases numbered 1, after V lost 0 bases and J lost 4 bases. CDR1 MNHEY and CDR2 SVGAGI come from the germline V gene. The CDR3 length is 15 residues. The CDR3, as DNA: TGTGCCAGCAGTTACTCGGGACAGGGGGGAGAGACCCAGTACTTC. Its protein is CASSYSGQGGETQYF.

This rearrangement joins TRBV2 to TRBJ1-1, with D possibly matching TRBD1 (5 bases). The germline V and J ends were trimmed by 8 bases and 5 bases, with 15 bases remaining between them. In germline, CDR1 is SNHLY, CDR2 FYNNEI. This CDR3 is 13 amino acids long. The CDR3 nucleotides are TGTGCCAGCGTTTCTCTCGGGGGGACTGAAGCTTTCTTT. Translation gives CASVSLGGTEAFF.

V and J are TRBV6-2 or TRBV6-3 and TRBJ1-6, with D possibly TRBD1 on 6 matching bases. Germline loops: CDR1 MNHEY, CDR2 SVGEGT. The CDR3 sequence is 13 residues long. The germline V and J ends were trimmed by 2 bases and 8 bases, with 7 bases remaining between them. The CDR3 reads CASSYGTYSPLHF. CDR3 sequence (DNA): TGTGCCAGCAGTTACGGGACATATTCACCCCTCCACTTT.

V is TRBV18 and J is TRBJ1-1; unclear D gene. V shed 4 bases and J shed 10 bases, with 16 bases lying between them. Germline values: CDR1 KGHSH, CDR2 LQKENI. The CDR3 runs 13 residues. The CDR3 region is CASSLSDLTIAFF. The CDR3 DNA reads as TGTGCCAGCTCACTCTCGGACCTAACTATAGCTTTCTTT.

This sequence joins TRBV19 and TRBJ1-1; a weak D match, TRBD1 (5 bases). V was shortened by 5 bases and J by 0 bases, with 16 bases between the two germline ends. This CDR3 region has 16 residues. Germline assignment: CDR1 LNHDA and CDR2 SQIVND (reference sequence). The CDR3 region has the DNA TGTGCCAGTAGTCGATACAGGAGTTCCATGAACACTGAAGCTTTCTTT. It specifies CASSRYRSSMNTEAFF.

The table lists this clone with a few counts. This chain connects TRBV5-4 to TRBJ2-7; possibly TRBD1 for D (7 bases). V was clipped by 3 bases and J by 3 bases, with 13 bases between them. CDR1 and CDR2 (germline): SGHNT, YYREEE (reference sequence). The CDR3 loop spans 14 amino acids. The DNA of the CDR3 is TGTGCCAGCAGCTCGCGACAGGGAGGCTACGAGCAGTACTTC. This codes for CASSSRQGGYEQYF.

This clone was picked up a small number of times. The chain links TRBV7-9 to TRBJ1-2; tentatively, D is TRBD1 (6 bases). The germline V gene has CDR1 SEHNR and CDR2 FQNEAQ (reference sequence). The CDR3 runs 12 residues. V was trimmed by 3 bases and J by 8 bases, leaving 10 bases between them. The CDR3 is CASSLWTEGYTF. In nucleotides, the CDR3 is TGTGCCAGCAGCTTGTGGACAGAAGGCTACACCTTC.

The chain links TRBV18 to TRBJ2-7; the D gene could be TRBD1 or TRBD2 (6 bases each). Trimming removed 3 bases from V and 4 bases from J, with 19 bases in between. The CDR3 consists of 16 residues. Germline assignment: CDR1 KGHSH and CDR2 LQKENI. The CDR3 is CASSPPLRGGGYEQYF. The DNA for the CDR3 is TGTGCCAGCTCACCCCCACTTCGTGGAGGGGGTTACGAGCAGTACTTC.

The J gene is TRBJ2-1, the V gene TRBV5-5; TRBD2 might be the D (6 bases). The ends were cut back, 4 bases at V and 4 bases at J, with 15 bases in the middle. Germline CDR1 reads SGHKS; CDR2 reads YYEKEE (reference sequence). The CDR3 runs 15 residues. CDR3 sequence reads: CASSPAGPKYNEQFF. CDR3 DNA: TGTGCCAGCAGCCCGGCGGGACCGAAGTACAATGAGCAGTTCTTC.